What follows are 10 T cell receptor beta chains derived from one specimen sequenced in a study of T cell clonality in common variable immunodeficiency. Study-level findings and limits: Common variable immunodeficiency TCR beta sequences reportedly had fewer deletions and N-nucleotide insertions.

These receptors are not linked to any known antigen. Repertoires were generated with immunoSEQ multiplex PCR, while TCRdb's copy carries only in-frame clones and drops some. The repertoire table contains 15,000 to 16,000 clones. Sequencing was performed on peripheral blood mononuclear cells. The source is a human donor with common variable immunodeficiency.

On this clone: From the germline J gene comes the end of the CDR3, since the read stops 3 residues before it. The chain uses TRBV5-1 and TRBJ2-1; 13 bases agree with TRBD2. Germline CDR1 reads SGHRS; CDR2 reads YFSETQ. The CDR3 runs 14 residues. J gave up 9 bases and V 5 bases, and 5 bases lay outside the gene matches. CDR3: CASRTGTSGTEQFF. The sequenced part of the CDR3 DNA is TGCGCCAGCAGAACGGGGACTAGCGGGACTGAG.

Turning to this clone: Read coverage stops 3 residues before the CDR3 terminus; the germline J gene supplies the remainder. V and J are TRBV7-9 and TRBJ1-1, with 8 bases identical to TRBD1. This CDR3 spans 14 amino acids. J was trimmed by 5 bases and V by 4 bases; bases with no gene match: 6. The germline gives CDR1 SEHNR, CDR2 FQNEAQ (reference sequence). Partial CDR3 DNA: TGTGCCAGCAGCTCCCAGGGGGCTGGGACTGAA. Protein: CASSSQGAGTE. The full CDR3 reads CASSSQGAGTEAFF.

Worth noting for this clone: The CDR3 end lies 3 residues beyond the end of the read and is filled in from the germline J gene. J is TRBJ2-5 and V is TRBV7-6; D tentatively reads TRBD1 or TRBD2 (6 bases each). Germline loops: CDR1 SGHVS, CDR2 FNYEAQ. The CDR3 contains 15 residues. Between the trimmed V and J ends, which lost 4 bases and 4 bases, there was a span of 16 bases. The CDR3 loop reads CASSSRDMGGETQYF. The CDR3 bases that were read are TGTGCCAGCAGCTCGCGGGACATGGGAGGAGAGACC.

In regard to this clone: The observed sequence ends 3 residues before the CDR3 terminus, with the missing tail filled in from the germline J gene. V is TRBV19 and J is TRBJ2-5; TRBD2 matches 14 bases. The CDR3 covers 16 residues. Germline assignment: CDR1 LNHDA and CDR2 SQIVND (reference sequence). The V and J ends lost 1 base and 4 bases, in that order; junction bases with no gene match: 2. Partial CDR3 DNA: TGTGCCAGTAGTATAGGGGGGACTAGCGGGGGAGAGACC. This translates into CASSIGGTSGGET. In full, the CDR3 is CASSIGGTSGGETQYF.

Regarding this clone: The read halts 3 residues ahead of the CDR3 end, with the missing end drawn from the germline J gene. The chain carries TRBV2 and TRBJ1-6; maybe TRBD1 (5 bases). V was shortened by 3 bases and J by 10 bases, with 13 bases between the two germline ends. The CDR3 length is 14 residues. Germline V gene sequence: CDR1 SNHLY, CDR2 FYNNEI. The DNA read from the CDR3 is TGTGCCAGCAGTGAGTTGGGGGGAGAGTCACCC. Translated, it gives CASSELGGESP. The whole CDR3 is CASSELGGESPLHF. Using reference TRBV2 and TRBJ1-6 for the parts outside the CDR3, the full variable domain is EPEVTQTPSHQVTQMGQEVILRCVPISNHLYFYWYRQILGQKVEFLVSFYNNEISEKSEIFDDQFSVERPDGSNFTLKIRSTKLEDSAMYFCASSELGGESPLHFGNGTRLTVT.

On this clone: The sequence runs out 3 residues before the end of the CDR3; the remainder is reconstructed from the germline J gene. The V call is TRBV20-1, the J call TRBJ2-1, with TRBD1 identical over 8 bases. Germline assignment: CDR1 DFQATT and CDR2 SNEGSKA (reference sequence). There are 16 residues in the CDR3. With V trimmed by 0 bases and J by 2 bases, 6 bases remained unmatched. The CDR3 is CSARDAGGGTYNEQFF. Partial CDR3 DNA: TGCAGTGCTAGAGACGCAGGGGGCGGAACCTACAATGAG.

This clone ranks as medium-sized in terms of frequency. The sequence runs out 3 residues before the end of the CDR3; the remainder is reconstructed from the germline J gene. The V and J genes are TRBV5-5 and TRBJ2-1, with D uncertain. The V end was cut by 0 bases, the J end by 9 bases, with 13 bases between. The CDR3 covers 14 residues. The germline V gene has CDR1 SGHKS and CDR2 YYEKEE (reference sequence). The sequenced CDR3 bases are TGTGCCAGCAGCTTGGACTATGGTCTGGGTGAG. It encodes CASSLDYGLGE. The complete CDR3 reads CASSLDYGLGEQFF.

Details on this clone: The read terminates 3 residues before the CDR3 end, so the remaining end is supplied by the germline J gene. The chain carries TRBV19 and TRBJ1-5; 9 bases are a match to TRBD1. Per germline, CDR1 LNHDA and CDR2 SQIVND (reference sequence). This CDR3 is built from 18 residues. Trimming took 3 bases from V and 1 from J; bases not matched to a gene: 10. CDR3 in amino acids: CASSIGQGLGRSNQPQHF. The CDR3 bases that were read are TGTGCCAGTAGTATCGGACAGGGGCTCGGGAGGAGCAATCAGCCC.

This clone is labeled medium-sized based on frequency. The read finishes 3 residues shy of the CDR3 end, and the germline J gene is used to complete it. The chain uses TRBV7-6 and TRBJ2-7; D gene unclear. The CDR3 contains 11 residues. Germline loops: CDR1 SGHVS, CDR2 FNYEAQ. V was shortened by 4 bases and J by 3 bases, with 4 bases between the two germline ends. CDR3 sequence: CASSSNYEQYF. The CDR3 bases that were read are TGTGCCAGCAGCTCCAACTACGAG.

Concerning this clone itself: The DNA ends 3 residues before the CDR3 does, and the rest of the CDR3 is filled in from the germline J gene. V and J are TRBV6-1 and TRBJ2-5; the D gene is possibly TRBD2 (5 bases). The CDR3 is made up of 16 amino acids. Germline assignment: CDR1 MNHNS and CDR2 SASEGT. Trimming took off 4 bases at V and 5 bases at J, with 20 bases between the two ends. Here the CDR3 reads CASSGLRARGGETQYF. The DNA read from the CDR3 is TGTGCCAGCAGTGGGTTGAGGGCCCGGGGTGGGGAGACC.